This T cell receptor (beta chain) was sequenced for a study of Graves' ophthalmopathy and Graves' hyperthyroidism. Study results and limitations: Distinction of ophthalmopathy from stable hyperthyroidism by a 13-signature model reached approximately 90% sensitivity and 75% to 84% specificity.

This clonotype was counted ten times or more. Its matching antigen is unknown. Amplification of TCR beta CDR3 regions used RNA transcripts. First-round RT-PCR with HTBI primers preceded a second-round multiplex PCR. Each CDR3 protein is one row after TCRdb ran MiXCR on the multiplex PCR reads. This table holds about 380,000 distinct CDR3 sequences, less than 20% found once. Looked up from germline, CDR1 is MNHEY and CDR2 is SVGAGI. V lost 4 bases and J 6 bases, leaving 9 bases between the germline ends. The CDR3 totals 12 residues. The sample comprised peripheral blood. This receptor was obtained from a woman younger than 30 with stable Graves' hyperthyroidism. This chain links TRBV6-5 with TRBJ1-2; weak D call: TRBD1 (5 bases). This chain's CDR3 is CASSFQGNGYTF. As DNA, the CDR3 is TGTGCCAGCAGTTTCCAGGGAAATGGCTACACCTTC.